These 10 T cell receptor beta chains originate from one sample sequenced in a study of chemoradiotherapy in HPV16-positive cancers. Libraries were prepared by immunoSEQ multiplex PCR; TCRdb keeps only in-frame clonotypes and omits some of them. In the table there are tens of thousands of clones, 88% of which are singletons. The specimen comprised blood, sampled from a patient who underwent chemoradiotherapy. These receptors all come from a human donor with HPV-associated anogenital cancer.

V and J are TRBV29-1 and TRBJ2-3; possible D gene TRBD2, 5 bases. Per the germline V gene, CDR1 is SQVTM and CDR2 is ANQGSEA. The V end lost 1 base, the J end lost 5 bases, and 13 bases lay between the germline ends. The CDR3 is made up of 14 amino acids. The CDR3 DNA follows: TGCAGCGTTGAAGTCCCCTGGGCGGGAGATACGCAGTATTTT. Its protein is CSVEVPWAGDTQYF.

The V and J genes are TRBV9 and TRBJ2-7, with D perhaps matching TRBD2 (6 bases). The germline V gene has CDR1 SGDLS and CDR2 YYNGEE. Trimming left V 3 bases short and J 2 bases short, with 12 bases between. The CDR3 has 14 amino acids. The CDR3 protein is CASSGEVTPYEQYF. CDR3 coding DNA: TGTGCCAGCAGCGGGGAGGTAACACCCTACGAGCAGTACTTC.

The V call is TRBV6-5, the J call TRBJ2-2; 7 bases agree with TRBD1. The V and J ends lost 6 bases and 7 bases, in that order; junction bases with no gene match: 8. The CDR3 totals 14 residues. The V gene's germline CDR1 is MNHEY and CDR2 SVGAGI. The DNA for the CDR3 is TGTGCCAGCAGAAGCTGGACAGGACGCGGGGAGCTGTTTTTT. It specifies CASRSWTGRGELFF.

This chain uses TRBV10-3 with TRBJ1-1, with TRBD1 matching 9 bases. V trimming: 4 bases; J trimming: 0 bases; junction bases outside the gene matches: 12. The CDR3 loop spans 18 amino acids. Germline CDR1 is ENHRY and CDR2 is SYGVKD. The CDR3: CAISVTGTGSNMNTEAFF. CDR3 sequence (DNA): TGTGCCATCAGTGTGACCGGGACAGGGAGTAATATGAACACTGAAGCTTTCTTT.

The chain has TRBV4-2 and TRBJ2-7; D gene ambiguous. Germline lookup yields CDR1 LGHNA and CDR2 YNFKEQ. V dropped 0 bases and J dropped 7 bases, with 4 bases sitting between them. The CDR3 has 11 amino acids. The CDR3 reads CASSQDLEQYF. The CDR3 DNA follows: TGTGCCAGCAGCCAAGACTTGGAGCAGTACTTC.

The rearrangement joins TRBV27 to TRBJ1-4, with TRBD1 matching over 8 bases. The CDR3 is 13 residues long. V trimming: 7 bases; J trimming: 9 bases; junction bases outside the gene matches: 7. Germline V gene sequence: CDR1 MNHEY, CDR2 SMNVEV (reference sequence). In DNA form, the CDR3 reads TGTGCCAGCACCGGACAGGGTTGGAAAAAACTGTTTTTT. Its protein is CASTGQGWKKLFF.

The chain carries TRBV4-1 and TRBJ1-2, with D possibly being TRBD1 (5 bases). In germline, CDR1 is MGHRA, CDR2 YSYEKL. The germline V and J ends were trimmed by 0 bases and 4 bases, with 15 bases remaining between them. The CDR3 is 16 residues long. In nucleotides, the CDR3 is TGCGCCAGCAGCCAAGAGGGGCAGCTTCCACCCTATGGCTACACCTTC. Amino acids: CASSQEGQLPPYGYTF.

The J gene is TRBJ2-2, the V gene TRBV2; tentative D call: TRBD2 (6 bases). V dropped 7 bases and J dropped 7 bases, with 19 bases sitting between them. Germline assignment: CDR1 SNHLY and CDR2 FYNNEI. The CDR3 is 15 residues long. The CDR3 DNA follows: TGTGCCAGCACCCGGGCAGGAGGGAGAGTCGGGGAGCTGTTTTTT. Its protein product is CASTRAGGRVGELFF.

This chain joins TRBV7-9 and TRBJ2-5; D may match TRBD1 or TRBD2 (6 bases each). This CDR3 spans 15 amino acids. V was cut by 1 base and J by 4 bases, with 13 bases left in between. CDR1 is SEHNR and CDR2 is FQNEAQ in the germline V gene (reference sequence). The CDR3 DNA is TGTGCCAGCAGCTTAGAGGGGGGAATATCAGAGACCCAGTACTTC. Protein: CASSLEGGISETQYF.

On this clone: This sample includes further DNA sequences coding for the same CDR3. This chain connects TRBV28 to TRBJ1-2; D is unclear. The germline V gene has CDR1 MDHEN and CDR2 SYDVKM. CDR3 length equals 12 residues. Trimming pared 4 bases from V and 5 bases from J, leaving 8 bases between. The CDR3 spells CASSSPPYGYTF. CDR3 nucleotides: TGTGCCAGCAGTTCTCCCCCTTATGGCTACACCTTC.